The rows below give T cell receptor beta chains drawn from one sample of a study of early T cells in non-severe SARS-CoV-2 infection. TCRdb called the 5' RACE reads again in MiXCR, with one record for every CDR3 protein. The table lists tens of thousands of distinct CDR3 sequences, about an eighth of them singletons. Sequencing was performed on whole blood. The source is an adult who was a healthcare worker with PCR-confirmed SARS-CoV-2 infection or an uninfected control (not recorded which). Each CDR3 is given with its conserved first and last residue. The D gene is left open where the match is weak. Some rows have no size entry. The others give once, few or many, or a class for an expanded clone.

>TRBD2|NA|TRBV5-1|TRBJ2-3
TGCGCCAGTACGACTAGCGGGTTTAATCCAGATACGCAGTATTTT
CASTTSGFNPDTQYF
>TRBD1|NA|TRBV6-5|TRBJ2-4
TGTGCCAGCAGTTCAGGGGACAGCCGGCGCAAAAACATTCAGTACTTC
CASSSGDSRRKNIQYF
>TRBD2|NA|TRBV13|TRBJ2-7
TGTGCCAGCAGCTTACTGGGACTAGCGGGAGTACGCGAGCAGTACTTC
CASSLLGLAGVREQYF
>NA|NA|TRBV29-1|TRBJ2-7
TGCAGCGTTGCCGGCAGGGCGGACGAGCAGTACTTC
CSVAGRADEQYF
>TRBD1|many|TRBV20-1|TRBJ2-5
TGCAGTGCCGACAGGGGAGGAGAGACCCAGTACTTC
CSADRGGETQYF
>NA|few|TRBV4-3|TRBJ2-7
TGCGCCAGCAGCCGGATCGTGCAGGACGAGCAGTACTTC
CASSRIVQDEQYF
>TRBD1|many|TRBV20-1|TRBJ1-6
TGCAGTGCTACCCGGGACAGGGTCCGTTCACCCCTCCACTTT
CSATRDRVRSPLHF
>NA|few|TRBV28|TRBJ1-5
TGTGCCAGCAGTTTAAGGCAGGGTAACAATCAGCCCCAGCATTTT
CASSLRQGNNQPQHF
>NA|few|TRBV28|TRBJ1-1
TGTGCCAGCAGTTCCCCGGGGGTAGCAGCTTTCTTT
CASSSPGVAAFF
>NA|many|TRBV28|TRBJ1-2
TGTGCCAGCATTTCCGGGTGGTATGGCTACACCTTC
CASISGWYGYTF
>TRBD2|NA|TRBV11-3|TRBJ2-1
TGTGCCAGCAGCCGATGGACTAGCGGGCTTGGGGATGAGCAGTTCTTC
CASSRWTSGLGDEQFF
>NA|NA|TRBV24-1|TRBJ2-1
TGTGCCACCCGAGGGACGGGCTCCTACAATGAGCAGTTCTTC
CATRGTGSYNEQFF
>NA|NA|TRBV9|TRBJ1-6
TGTGCCAGCAGCGTAGGGCGAAGTTATGGGAATTCACCCCTCCACTTT
CASSVGRSYGNSPLHF
>TRBD1|few|TRBV5-1|TRBJ2-3
TGCGCCAGCAGCTTGACCCAGACAGGGACAGATACGCAGTATTTT
CASSLTQTGTDTQYF
>NA|NA|TRBV29-1|TRBJ2-5
TGCAGCGCATCGGGACTCCCGGGAGAGACCCAGTACTTC
CSASGLPGETQYF
>NA|few|TRBV4-3|TRBJ1-1
TGCGCCAGCAGCCAAGAGCGGTCGGGCACTGAAGCTTTCTTT
CASSQERSGTEAFF
>NA|many|TRBV20-1|TRBJ2-6
TGCAGTGCTAGAGGTCAGGGGGGTATCTCTGGGGCCAACGTCCTGACTTTC
CSARGQGGISGANVLTF
>NA|many|TRBV6-1|TRBJ2-3
TGTGCCAGCAGGAGCCAGACAGGACCCACAGATACGCAGTATTTT
CASRSQTGPTDTQYF
>NA|NA|TRBV28|TRBJ2-7
TGTGCCAGCAGGAAGTTCTACGAGCAGTACTTC
CASRKFYEQYF
>NA|NA|TRBV6-2/TRBV6-3|TRBJ2-7
TGTGCCAGCAGTTACTCATTCGCGGGCGAGCAGTACTTC
CASSYSFAGEQYF
>NA|many|TRBV2|TRBJ1-1
TGTGCCAGCAGGGGGACGGAGAACACTGAAGCTTTCTTT
CASRGTENTEAFF
>NA|NA|TRBV7-2|TRBJ1-1
TGTGCCAGCAGCCCACTATCGGGAATGAGCACTGAAGCTTTCTTT
CASSPLSGMSTEAFF
>NA|many|TRBV20-1|TRBJ2-2
TGCAGTGCTAGCAAGCGTCAGTCGGGCACCGGGGAGCTGTTTTTT
CSASKRQSGTGELFF
>NA|many|TRBV5-4|TRBJ1-6
TGTGCCAGCAGCTTTTCCAGGGAGTACTCACCCCTCCACTTT
CASSFSREYSPLHF
>TRBD2|NA|TRBV7-2|TRBJ2-1
TGTGCCAGCAGCCCCGGGACTAGCGGGGGATCGAAGTTCTTC
CASSPGTSGGSKFF
>NA|NA|TRBV28|TRBJ2-7
TGTGCCAGCAGTTTATGGCTAGAGTTCCTCTCCTACGAGCAGTACTTC
CASSLWLEFLSYEQYF
>NA|many|TRBV7-2|TRBJ2-3
TGTGCCAGCAGCCGGACTAGGGACAATACGCAGTATTTT
CASSRTRDNTQYF
>NA|few|TRBV12-3/TRBV12-4|TRBJ2-3
TGTGCCAGCAGTCACGACACAGATACGCAGTATTTT
CASSHDTDTQYF
>NA|many|TRBV4-3|TRBJ1-6
TGCGCCAGCAGCCAAGACCGAGCCAATTCACCCCTCCACTTT
CASSQDRANSPLHF
>TRBD1|few|TRBV10-3|TRBJ2-7
TGTGCCATCAGTGGCCGGGACAGGGCCAACTACGAGCAGTACTTC
CAISGRDRANYEQYF
>NA|NA|TRBV6-6|TRBJ2-7
TGTGCCAGCAATCTCTCAGGGAAGAGCTCCTACGAGCAGTACTTC
CASNLSGKSSYEQYF